This T cell receptor beta chain was retrieved from a study of control samples from healthy donors and cancer patients. V was clipped by 3 bases and J by 8 bases, with 10 bases between them. Germline-derived CDR1 and CDR2 are MNHNS and SASEGT. This CDR3 contains 12 residues. Here immunoSEQ multiplex PCR was the method, and the copy in TCRdb shows in-frame clones only, minus some. The sample holds approximately 150,000 clones, around 94% seen once. Sequences were obtained from PBMCs. This sequence was found in a man between 60 and 75 years old with colorectal cancer. This chain connects TRBV6-1 to TRBJ1-2, with D uncertain. CDR3 sequence reads: CASSDGTPGYTF. The DNA of the CDR3 is TGTGCCAGCAGTGACGGAACTCCGGGCTACACCTTC.